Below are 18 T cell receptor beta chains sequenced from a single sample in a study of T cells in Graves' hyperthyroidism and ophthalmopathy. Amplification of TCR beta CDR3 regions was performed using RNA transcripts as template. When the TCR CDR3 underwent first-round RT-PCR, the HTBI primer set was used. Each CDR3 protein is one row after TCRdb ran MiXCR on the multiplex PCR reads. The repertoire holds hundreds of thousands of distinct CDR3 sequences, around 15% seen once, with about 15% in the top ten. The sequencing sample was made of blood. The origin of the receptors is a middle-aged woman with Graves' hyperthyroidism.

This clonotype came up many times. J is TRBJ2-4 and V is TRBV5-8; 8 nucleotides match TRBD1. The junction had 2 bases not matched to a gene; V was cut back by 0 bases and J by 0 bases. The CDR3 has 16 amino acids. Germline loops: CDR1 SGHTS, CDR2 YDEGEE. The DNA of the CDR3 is TGTGCCAGCAGCTTGGACAGGGGGTTAGCCAAAAACATTCAGTACTTC. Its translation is CASSLDRGLAKNIQYF.

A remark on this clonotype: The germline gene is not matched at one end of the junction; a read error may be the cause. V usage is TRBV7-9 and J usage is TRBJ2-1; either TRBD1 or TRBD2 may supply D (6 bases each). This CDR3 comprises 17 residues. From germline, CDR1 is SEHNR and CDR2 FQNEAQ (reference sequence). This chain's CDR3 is CASSQDGGPRVDNEQFF. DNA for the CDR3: TGCGCCAGCAGCCAAGATGGGGGGCCCCGGGTCGACAATGAGCAGTTCTTC.

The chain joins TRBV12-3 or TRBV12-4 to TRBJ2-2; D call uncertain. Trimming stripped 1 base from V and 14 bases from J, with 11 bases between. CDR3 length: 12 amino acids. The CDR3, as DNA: TGTGCCAGCAGTTTAGGCCGACCGGACCTGTTTTTT. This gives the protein CASSLGRPDLFF.

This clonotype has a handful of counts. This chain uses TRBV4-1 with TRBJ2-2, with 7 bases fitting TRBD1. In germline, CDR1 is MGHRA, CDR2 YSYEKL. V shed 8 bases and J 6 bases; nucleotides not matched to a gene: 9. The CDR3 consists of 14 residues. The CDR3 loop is CASSEGAAAGELFF. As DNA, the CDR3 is TGCGCCAGCTCCGAGGGGGCTGCGGCCGGGGAGCTGTTTTTT.

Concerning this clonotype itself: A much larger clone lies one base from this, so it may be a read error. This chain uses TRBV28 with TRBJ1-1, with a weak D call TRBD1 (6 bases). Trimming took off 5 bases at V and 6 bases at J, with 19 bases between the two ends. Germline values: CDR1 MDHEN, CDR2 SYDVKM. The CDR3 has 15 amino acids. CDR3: CASSPYHLTGSEAFF. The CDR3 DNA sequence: TGTGCCAGCAGTCCCTATCACTTAACAGGGTCTGAAGCTTTCTTT.

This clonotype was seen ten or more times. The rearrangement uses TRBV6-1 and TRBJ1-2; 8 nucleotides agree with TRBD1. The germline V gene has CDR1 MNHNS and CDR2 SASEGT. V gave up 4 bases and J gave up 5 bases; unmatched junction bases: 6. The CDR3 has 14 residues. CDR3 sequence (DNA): TGTGCCAGCAGTGCTAGGGACAGGTATTATGGCTACACCTTC. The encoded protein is CASSARDRYYGYTF.

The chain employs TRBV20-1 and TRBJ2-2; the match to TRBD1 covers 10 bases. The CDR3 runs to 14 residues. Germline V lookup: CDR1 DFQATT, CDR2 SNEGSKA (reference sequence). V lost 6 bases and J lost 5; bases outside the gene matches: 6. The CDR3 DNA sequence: TGCAGTGCCAGGGACAGGGGCCATACCGGGGAGCTGTTTTTT. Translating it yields CSARDRGHTGELFF.

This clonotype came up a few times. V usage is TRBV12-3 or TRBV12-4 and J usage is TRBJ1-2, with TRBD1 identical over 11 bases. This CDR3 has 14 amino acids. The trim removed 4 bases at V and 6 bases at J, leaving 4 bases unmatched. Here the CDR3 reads CASSSGQGVDGYTF. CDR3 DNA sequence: TGTGCCAGCAGTTCGGGACAGGGGGTGGATGGCTACACCTTC.

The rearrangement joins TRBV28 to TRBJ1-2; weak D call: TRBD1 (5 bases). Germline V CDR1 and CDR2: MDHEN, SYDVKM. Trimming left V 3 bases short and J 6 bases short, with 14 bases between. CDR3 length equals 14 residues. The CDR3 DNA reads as TGTGCCAGCAGTTTGCCGGTCCAGGGTGATGGCTACACCTTC. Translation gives CASSLPVQGDGYTF.

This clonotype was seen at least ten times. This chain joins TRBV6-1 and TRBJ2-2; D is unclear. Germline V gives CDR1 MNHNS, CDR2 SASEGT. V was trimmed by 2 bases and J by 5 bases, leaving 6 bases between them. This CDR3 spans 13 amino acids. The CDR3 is CASSEWETGELFF. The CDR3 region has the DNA TGTGCCAGCAGTGAATGGGAAACCGGGGAGCTGTTTTTT.

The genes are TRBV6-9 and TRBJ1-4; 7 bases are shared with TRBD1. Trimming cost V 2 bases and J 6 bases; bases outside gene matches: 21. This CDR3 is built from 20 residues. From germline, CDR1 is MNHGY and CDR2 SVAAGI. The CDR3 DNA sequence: TGTGCCAGCAGTTATCCTGAGCCCGGACAGGATATACGGCACTATGAAAAACTGTTTTTT. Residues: CASSYPEPGQDIRHYEKLFF.

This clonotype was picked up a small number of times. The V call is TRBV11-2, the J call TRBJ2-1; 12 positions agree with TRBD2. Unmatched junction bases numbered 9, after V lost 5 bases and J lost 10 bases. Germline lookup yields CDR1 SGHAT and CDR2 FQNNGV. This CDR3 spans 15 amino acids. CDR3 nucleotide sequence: TGTGCCAGCAGCCGAGGGACTAGCGGGCTAAGGGAGCAGTTCTTC. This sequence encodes CASSRGTSGLREQFF.

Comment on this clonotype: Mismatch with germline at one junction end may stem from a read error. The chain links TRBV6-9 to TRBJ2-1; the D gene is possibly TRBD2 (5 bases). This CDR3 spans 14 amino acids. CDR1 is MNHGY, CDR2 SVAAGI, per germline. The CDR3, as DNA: TGTACCAGCAGTTACTACACTAGTGGGAATGAGCAGTTCTTC. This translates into CTSSYYTSGNEQFF.

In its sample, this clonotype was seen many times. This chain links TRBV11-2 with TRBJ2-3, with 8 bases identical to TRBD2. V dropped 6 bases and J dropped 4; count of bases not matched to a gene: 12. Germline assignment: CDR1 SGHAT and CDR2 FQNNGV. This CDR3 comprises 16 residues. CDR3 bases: TGTGCCAGCAGTCGCCTGCCGGGACTAGGCCCAGATACGCAGTATTTT. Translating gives CASSRLPGLGPDTQYF.

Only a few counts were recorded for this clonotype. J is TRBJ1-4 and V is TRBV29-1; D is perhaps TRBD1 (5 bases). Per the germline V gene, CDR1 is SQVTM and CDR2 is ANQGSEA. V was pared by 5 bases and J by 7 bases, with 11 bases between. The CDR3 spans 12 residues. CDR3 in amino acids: CSVILQGEKLFF. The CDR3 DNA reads TGCAGCGTTATTCTCCAGGGTGAAAAACTGTTTTTT. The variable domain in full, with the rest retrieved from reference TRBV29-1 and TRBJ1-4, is SAVISQKPSRDICQRGTSLTIQCQVDSQVTMMFWYRQQPGQSLTLIATANQGSEATYESGFVIDKFPISRPNLTFSTLTVSNMSPEDSSIYLCSVILQGEKLFFGSGTQLSVL.

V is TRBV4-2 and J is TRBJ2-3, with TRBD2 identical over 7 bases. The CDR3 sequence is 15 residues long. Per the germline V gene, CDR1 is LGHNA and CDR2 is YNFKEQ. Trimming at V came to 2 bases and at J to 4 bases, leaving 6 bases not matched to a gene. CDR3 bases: TGTGCCAGCAGCCAATCTCGGACTAGGGCAGATACGCAGTATTTT. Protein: CASSQSRTRADTQYF.

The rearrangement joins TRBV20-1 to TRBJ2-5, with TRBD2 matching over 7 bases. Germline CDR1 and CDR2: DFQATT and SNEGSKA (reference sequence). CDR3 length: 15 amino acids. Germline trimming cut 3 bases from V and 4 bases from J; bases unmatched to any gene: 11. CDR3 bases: TGCAGTGCTAGTTGGGTCCTAGCGGTAGCAGAGACCCAGTACTTC. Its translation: CSASWVLAVAETQYF.

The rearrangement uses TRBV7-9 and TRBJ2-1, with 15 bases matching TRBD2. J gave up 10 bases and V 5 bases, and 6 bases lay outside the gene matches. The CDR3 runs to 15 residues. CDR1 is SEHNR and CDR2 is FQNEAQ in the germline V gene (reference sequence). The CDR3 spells CASSAGLAGGYEQFF. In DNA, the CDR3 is TGTGCCAGCAGCGCGGGACTAGCGGGAGGTTACGAGCAGTTCTTC.